Here is one TCR beta chain with its context. The sample belongs to a study of T cell changes during pregnancy in multiple sclerosis. The repertoire was sequenced with immunoSEQ multiplex PCR; TCRdb's copy has only in-frame clones and lacks some. The sample lists about 42,000 clones, about 91% occurring once. The V end was cut by 4 bases, the J end by 4 bases, with 11 bases between. The germline V gene encodes CDR1 SGHNT and CDR2 YYREEE (reference sequence). The CDR3 loop spans 13 amino acids. The chain employs TRBV5-4 and TRBJ2-5, with a possible D match to TRBD1 (5 bases). The receptor was isolated from a female donor in good health, enrolled as a control in a pregnancy study. Sequenced here: CD4+ T cells from peripheral blood mononuclear cells, sampled after pregnancy. The CDR3 sequence is CASSPIQGETQYF. Here the CDR3 DNA reads TGTGCCAGCAGCCCGATTCAGGGAGAGACCCAGTACTTC.